The 26 T cell receptor beta chains presented below share a single source sample, sequenced in a study of shared clonotypes between healthy human individuals. This table comes from immunoSEQ multiplex PCR, and its TCRdb copy is limited to in-frame clones, with some not included. The sample yields roughly 2.2 million clones, more than 80% seen once. The sample was naive CD4+ T cells from PBMCs. The subset denotes: CD45RA+ positively selected. These receptors came from a young man in good health. Some clones in this sample may be carry-over from other donors' samples.

The chain links TRBV6-5 to TRBJ2-1, with a tentative D call TRBD2 (5 bases). V was trimmed by 2 bases and J by 8 bases, leaving 10 bases between them. Germline-derived CDR1 and CDR2 are MNHEY and SVGAGI. The CDR3 runs to 13 residues. CDR3 sequence reads: CASSYNAGDEQFF. CDR3 sequence (DNA): TGTGCCAGCAGTTACAATGCCGGGGATGAGCAGTTCTTC.

The rearrangement links TRBV28 to TRBJ1-1; unclear D gene. V was pared by 7 bases and J by 1 base, with 19 bases between. There are 16 residues in the CDR3. Looked up from germline, CDR1 is MDHEN and CDR2 is SYDVKM. CDR3 sequence: CASTSVGNPTNTEAFF. For the CDR3, the DNA is TGTGCCAGCACCTCCGTCGGTAACCCGACGAACACTGAAGCTTTCTTT.

The chain has TRBV5-1 and TRBJ1-1; the D gene is possibly TRBD1 (5 bases). CDR3 length: 15 amino acids. In germline, CDR1 is SGHRS, CDR2 YFSETQ. The V end lost 4 bases, the J end lost 5 bases, and 18 bases lay between the germline ends. CDR3 amino acids: CASSLNPRGQTEAFF. In DNA form, the CDR3 reads TGCGCCAGCAGCCTGAACCCTAGAGGACAAACTGAAGCTTTCTTT.

J is TRBJ2-3 and V is TRBV28; D is uncertain. The CDR3 contains 14 residues. CDR1 is MDHEN and CDR2 is SYDVKM in the germline V gene. Trimming shortened V by 3 bases and J by 2 bases, and 9 bases separated the two germline ends. CDR3 in DNA: TGTGCCAGCAGTTTTCGGACGCACACAGATACGCAGTATTTT. Translating it yields CASSFRTHTDTQYF.

The V gene is TRBV25-1, the J gene TRBJ1-2; 7 bases agree with TRBD1. The trim removed 6 bases at V and 1 base at J, leaving 8 bases unmatched. This CDR3 region has 15 residues. CDR1 is MGHDK, CDR2 SYGVNS, per germline. Here the CDR3 DNA reads TGTGCCAGCAGCGATTGGGACAGAGATAACTATGGCTACACCTTC. Translation gives CASSDWDRDNYGYTF.

The chain couples TRBV5-1 to TRBJ2-3, with 11 bases that match TRBD2. CDR1 SGHRS and CDR2 YFSETQ come from the germline V gene. The CDR3 is 16 amino acids. Unmatched junction bases numbered 9, after V lost 7 bases and J lost 2 bases. Here the CDR3 reads CASRRPGLAATDTQYF. CDR3 sequence (DNA): TGCGCCAGCCGACGTCCGGGACTAGCGGCCACAGATACGCAGTATTTT.

V is TRBV29-1 and J is TRBJ1-1; a possible D gene is TRBD1 (5 bases). The CDR3 runs to 10 residues. The ends were cut back, 0 bases at V and 11 bases at J, with 7 bases in the middle. Germline lookup yields CDR1 SQVTM and CDR2 ANQGSEA. The CDR3 nucleotides are TGCAGCGTTGAAGATCGGGGGGCTTTCTTT. Translating it yields CSVEDRGAFF.

Points on this clone: The same CDR3 arises from other DNA sequences in this sample as well. The chain employs TRBV30 and TRBJ1-1, with TRBD1 identical over 7 bases. The V and J ends lost 5 bases and 0 bases, in that order; junction bases with no gene match: 0. The germline CDR1 and CDR2 sequences are GTSNPN and SVGIG (reference sequence). The CDR3 is 12 amino acids. The CDR3 spells CAWDRVNTEAFF. The CDR3 bases are TGTGCCTGGGACAGGGTGAACACTGAAGCTTTCTTT.

Of note for this clone: The same CDR3 is also encoded by other DNA sequences in this sample. V usage is TRBV28 and J usage is TRBJ2-7; 9 positions match TRBD2. Germline V gives CDR1 MDHEN, CDR2 SYDVKM. This CDR3 contains 14 residues. The ends lost 5 bases at V and 2 bases at J; junction bases unmatched: 4. Written as DNA, the CDR3 is TGTGCCAGCAGTCCGGGACTAGCTCCCTACGAGCAGTACTTC. Translating gives CASSPGLAPYEQYF.

The chain employs TRBV28 and TRBJ1-1; TRBD1 is a possible D gene (5 bases). V lost 5 bases, J lost 5 bases, and 15 bases lay in between. The V gene's germline CDR1 is MDHEN and CDR2 SYDVKM. The CDR3 runs to 14 residues. In DNA, the CDR3 is TGTGCCAGCAGTCTGGACTCGGGGCGAACTGAAGCTTTCTTT. This encodes CASSLDSGRTEAFF.

V and J are TRBV2 and TRBJ2-1; no definite D call. Germline V gene data show CDR1 as SNHLY and CDR2 as FYNNEI. Trimming pared 3 bases from V and 8 bases from J, leaving 11 bases between. The CDR3 spans 13 residues. For the CDR3, the DNA is TGTGCCAGCAGTGATCGTAGAGGTGATGAGCAGTTCTTC. It translates to CASSDRRGDEQFF.

J is TRBJ1-2 and V is TRBV28; D might be TRBD1 (6 bases). V gave up 10 bases and J gave up 8 bases, with 14 bases separating them. CDR1 and CDR2 (germline): MDHEN, SYDVKM. CDR3 size: 11 residues. The CDR3 is CATKTGIGYTF. Here the CDR3 DNA reads TGTGCCACAAAAACAGGGATCGGCTACACCTTC.

The chain combines TRBV28 with TRBJ2-3; D perhaps matches TRBD1 (6 bases). CDR3 length: 18 amino acids. V was shortened by 2 bases and J by 2 bases, with 20 bases between the two germline ends. Per the germline V gene, CDR1 is MDHEN and CDR2 is SYDVKM. The CDR3 nucleotides read TGTGCCAGCAGTTTACGTCGGTTAAACAACAGGGCCACAGATACGCAGTATTTT. Its translation is CASSLRRLNNRATDTQYF.

The CDR3 DNA reads as TGTGCCAGTAGTATCTTGGGCGGTGGCTCCTACAATGAGCAGTTCTTC. Its protein is CASSILGGGSYNEQFF. V is TRBV19 and J is TRBJ2-1, with unresolved D. Germline loops: CDR1 LNHDA, CDR2 SQIVND (reference sequence). V lost 3 bases and J lost 0, with 12 bases in between. The CDR3 has 16 residues.

This sequence joins TRBV6-5 and TRBJ1-1; TRBD1 agrees at 8 bases. V trimming: 10 bases; J trimming: 1 base; junction bases outside the gene matches: 11. This CDR3 has 15 residues. Germline CDR1 and CDR2: MNHEY and SVGAGI. The CDR3 DNA sequence: TGTGCCACCCTTAGGACAGGGACGGGGAACACTGAAGCTTTCTTT. Translation gives CATLRTGTGNTEAFF.

CDR3 residues: CASSSAGIQLNTEAFF. Here the CDR3 DNA reads TGTGCCAGCAGCTCAGCAGGGATCCAATTGAACACTGAAGCTTTCTTT. The rearrangement uses TRBV5-6 and TRBJ1-1; a weak D match, TRBD1 (5 bases). Germline values: CDR1 SGHDT, CDR2 YYEEEE. This CDR3 region has 16 residues. Trimming took 3 bases from V and 0 from J, leaving 15 bases between them.

The chain couples TRBV28 to TRBJ2-3; a possible D gene is TRBD1 (5 bases). The CDR3 runs 15 residues. V was trimmed by 3 bases and J by 3 bases, leaving 13 bases between them. Germline loops: CDR1 MDHEN, CDR2 SYDVKM. The CDR3 region has the DNA TGTGCCAGCAGTTTTAACGCAGGGCCAACAGATACGCAGTATTTT. It codes for CASSFNAGPTDTQYF. The variable domain in full, completed from reference TRBV28 and TRBJ2-3, reads DVKVTQSSRYLVKRTGEKVFLECVQDMDHENMFWYRQDPGLGLRLIYFSYDVKMKEKGDIPEGYSVSREKKERFSLILESASTNQTSMYLCASSFNAGPTDTQYFGPGTRLTVL.

The V and J genes are TRBV5-1 and TRBJ2-5; D perhaps matches TRBD1 (5 bases). The CDR3 is made up of 15 amino acids. V lost 1 base to trimming and J lost 5 bases, with 15 bases between them. Germline V gene data show CDR1 as SGHRS and CDR2 as YFSETQ. As DNA, the CDR3 is TGCGCCAGCAGCTTGTGGCCAGCTCAGGGCGAGACCCAGTACTTC. Protein: CASSLWPAQGETQYF.

This chain links TRBV7-2 with TRBJ2-7; TRBD1 might be the D (7 bases). V lost 5 bases, J lost 5 bases, and 16 bases lay in between. CDR1 is SGHTA and CDR2 is FQGNSA in the germline V gene. The CDR3 contains 14 residues. The CDR3 DNA is TGTGCCAGCAGCACCGGAGGGGGCCAAGACGAGCAGTACTTC. Its protein is CASSTGGGQDEQYF.

The chain combines TRBV19 with TRBJ1-1; a weak D match, TRBD1 (6 bases). The V gene's germline CDR1 is LNHDA and CDR2 SQIVND (reference sequence). V was clipped by 2 bases and J by 0 bases, with 13 bases between them. The CDR3 length is 16 residues. The chain's CDR3 is CASSIIPGAMNTEAFF. In nucleotides, the CDR3 is TGTGCCAGTAGTATAATTCCGGGGGCTATGAACACTGAAGCTTTCTTT.

As concerns this clone: Other nucleotide sequences in the sample specify the same CDR3. This chain connects TRBV28 to TRBJ2-7; D is unclear. This CDR3 spans 12 amino acids. Trimming shortened V by 6 bases and J by 2 bases, and 8 bases separated the two germline ends. Germline CDR1 is MDHEN and CDR2 is SYDVKM. The CDR3 is CASSFLTYEQYF. The DNA for the CDR3 is TGTGCCAGCAGCTTCCTTACCTACGAGCAGTACTTC. The entire variable domain, with the rest obtained from reference TRBV28 and TRBJ2-7, is as follows: DVKVTQSSRYLVKRTGEKVFLECVQDMDHENMFWYRQDPGLGLRLIYFSYDVKMKEKGDIPEGYSVSREKKERFSLILESASTNQTSMYLCASSFLTYEQYFGPGTRLTVT.

This chain links TRBV25-1 with TRBJ1-1; perhaps TRBD1 as D (6 bases). The CDR3 runs to 14 residues. CDR1 is MGHDK, CDR2 SYGVNS, per germline. V was shortened by 6 bases and J by 4 bases, with 15 bases between the two germline ends. Here the CDR3 reads CASSQTGGGTEAFF. The DNA of the CDR3 is TGTGCCAGCAGCCAGACGGGGGGCGGCACTGAAGCTTTCTTT.

V and J are TRBV7-8 and TRBJ1-2, with a possible D match to TRBD1 (6 bases). The CDR3 contains 16 residues. CDR1 and CDR2 from the germline V gene are SGHVS and FQNEAQ. The V and J ends lost 3 bases and 5 bases respectively, with 19 bases between them. CDR3 sequence reads: CASSFGVGGGLYGYTF. The CDR3 DNA follows: TGTGCCAGCAGCTTTGGTGTCGGGGGCGGCCTATATGGCTACACCTTC.

V usage is TRBV7-3 and J usage is TRBJ1-1, with TRBD1 as a possible D gene (5 bases). This CDR3 region has 14 residues. Germline CDR1 SGHTA, CDR2 FQGTGA. The germline V and J ends were trimmed by 2 bases and 8 bases, with 15 bases remaining between them. The CDR3 DNA follows: TGTGCCAGCAGCTTACTGCCCAGGGCAGGAGAAGCTTTCTTT. Translated: CASSLLPRAGEAFF.

The gene calls are TRBV7-2 and TRBJ2-7, with a possible D match to TRBD1 (6 bases). The CDR3 length is 14 residues. V was pared by 4 bases and J by 1 base, with 11 bases between. Germline assignment: CDR1 SGHTA and CDR2 FQGNSA. CDR3 DNA: TGTGCCAGCAGCTCGGACAGATGGTCCTACGAGCAGTACTTC. Translated: CASSSDRWSYEQYF.

V is TRBV4-1 and J is TRBJ2-3, with 7 bases matching TRBD2. The CDR3 contains 15 residues. The V gene end was trimmed by 5 bases and the J gene end by 0 bases; junction bases not matched to a gene: 5. Germline CDR1 is MGHRA and CDR2 is YSYEKL. CDR3: CASSSSGVSTDTQYF. The CDR3 bases are TGCGCCAGCAGCTCAAGCGGGGTTAGCACAGATACGCAGTATTTT.